The entry below describes one T cell receptor beta chain. Its cognate antigen has yet to be identified. There are no base qualities to consult, and no much larger clone falls within one base. V and J are truncated by 6 bases and 6 bases respectively, leaving an intervening sequence of 29 bases. Via the germline V gene, CDR1 is SQVTM and CDR2 ANQGSEA. The CDR3 holds 17 amino acids from the cysteine to the phenylalanine. Left in the record is the CDR3 DNA by itself, 51 bases read in frame from the first base. The library was generated by the immunoSEQ multiplex PCR assay. The source is immuneACCESS, and TCRdb retained only in-frame sequences with V and J called. Part of the clones is not carried over; for the studies checked, unresolved V genes explain less than half of this, and the remainder is unexplained. The sample table holds roughly 450,000 clones, of which approximately 92% were seen once. The ten largest clones take up roughly 6.4% of the sample.

The sample originates from a study of control samples from healthy donors and cancer patients (dated by TCRdb to 2018 to 2020). This TCR was recovered from a man aged 35 to 55 with head and neck cancer. The rearrangement combines TRBV29-1 with TRBJ1-2; the D segment could be TRBD1, given 5 matching bases. The specimen sequenced was PBMCs. CDR3 protein: CSVAHPGGTGSFDGYTF. In nucleotide form, the sequence is TGCAGCGTCGCTCACCCGGGCGGGACGGGTAGTTTCGATGGCTACACCTTC. Where the CDR3 stops, the reference TRBV29-1 and TRBJ1-2 genes take over; the full variable domain is SAVISQKPSRDICQRGTSLTIQCQVDSQVTMMFWYRQQPGQSLTLIATANQGSEATYESGFVIDKFPISRPNLTFSTLTVSNMSPEDSSIYLCSVAHPGGTGSFDGYTFGSGTRLTVV.